The rows below give T cell receptor beta chains drawn from one sample of a study of CD8 T cells in ankylosing spondylitis. TCRdb independently ran MiXCR on the 5' RACE reads; one entry per CDR3 protein. The sample contains approximately 300,000 distinct CDR3 sequences, 7% to 9% of which appear only once. The source material was blood, either unsorted or a sorted T cell fraction (not recorded which). These receptors were taken from a male donor with ankylosing spondylitis. Each CDR3 is given with its conserved first and last residue.

V gene: TRBV12-3/TRBV12-4
CDR3 length: 14
CDR3 protein: CASSLVFSGNTIYF

V gene: TRBV5-1
CDR3 length: 14
CDR3 protein: CASSRTGDKNIQYF

V gene: TRBV7-8
CDR3 length: 17
CDR3 protein: CASSLDRAGGIQETQYF

V gene: TRBV5-4
CDR3 length: 17
CDR3 protein: CASSLLFGTTRGNEQFF

V gene: TRBV5-1
CDR3 length: 16
CDR3 protein: CASSLSPGASTNEQFF

V gene: TRBV5-1
CDR3 length: 16
CDR3 protein: CASSLAGPSGGDTQYF

V gene: TRBV3-1
CDR3 length: 17
CDR3 protein: CASSPRTGGGLNEKLFF

V gene: TRBV5-1
CDR3 length: 13
CDR3 protein: CASSPDTTGELFF

V gene: TRBV14
CDR3 length: 17
CDR3 protein: CASSPRRRAGVYNEQFF

V gene: TRBV24-1
CDR3 length: 15
CDR3 protein: CATSDLISSTDTQYF

V gene: TRBV7-2
CDR3 length: 15
CDR3 protein: CASSLGGGAGETQYF

V gene: TRBV7-2
CDR3 length: 10
CDR3 protein: CASSYEEAFF

V gene: TRBV6-1
CDR3 length: 12
CDR3 protein: CATHSAGNTIYF

V gene: TRBV3-1
CDR3 length: 17
CDR3 protein: CASSQDTLPDKINEQFF

V gene: TRBV29-1
CDR3 length: 13
CDR3 protein: CSVPGTGFGEQYF